This T cell receptor (beta chain) was recorded in a study of blood T cell repertoires in COVID-19. Turning to the study itself: PBMCs, B-cell-depleted T cells, or T cells were the source of the cDNA or gDNA that made up the material.

Germline V gene sequence: CDR1 GTSNPN, CDR2 SVGIG (reference sequence). Unmatched junction bases numbered 1, after V lost 0 bases and J lost 4 bases. This CDR3 is built from 14 residues. Original processing methods: Amplification of reference gene primers was used by the study to estimate nucleated cell counts. Using immunoSEQ multiplex PCR, the repertoire was profiled, and TCRdb retains in-frame clones only, with some absent. V, J and clone size derive from that table, while D and trimming were established from the DNA sequence. The sample yields 240,000 or so clones, 88% seen once. Only one count was recorded for this clone. The sample carries other DNA sequences with the same CDR3.

V gene TRBV30 combines with J gene TRBJ2-1; 9 bases map to TRBD2. The sample was peripheral blood. The TCR comes from a woman aged 35 to 49 who had recovered from COVID-19. The CDR3 DNA is TGTGCCTGGAGTGTGGCGGGGGGGTACAATGAGCAGTTCTTC. Translated, it gives CAWSVAGGYNEQFF.